The 25 T cell receptor beta chains below come from one sample, sequenced in a study of cytomegalovirus exposure and HLA in healthy donors. 60 Vbeta and 13 Jbeta primers were used in PCR. Sequenced by immunoSEQ multiplex PCR; TCRdb stores in-frame clones only, minus some. The sample carries roughly 170,000 clones, approximately 81% recorded once. Sequencing used PBMCs. These receptors all come from a male donor in good health and CMV-seronegative.

The rearrangement uses TRBV9 and TRBJ2-5; the D is unclear. Trimming removed 0 bases at V and 1 base at J, with 7 bases between. This CDR3 has 14 residues. CDR1 SGDLS and CDR2 YYNGEE come from the germline V gene. Here the CDR3 reads CASSVGASQETQYF. The CDR3 DNA is TGTGCCAGCAGCGTAGGGGCCAGCCAAGAGACCCAGTACTTC.

The chain joins TRBV5-1 to TRBJ2-7; D not certain. Germline CDR1 reads SGHRS; CDR2 reads YFSETQ. V was trimmed by 5 bases and J by 2 bases, leaving 11 bases between them. This CDR3 spans 13 amino acids. CDR3 sequence reads: CASSGGVPYEQYF. The CDR3, as DNA: TGCGCCAGCAGTGGTGGAGTCCCCTACGAGCAGTACTTC.

J is TRBJ2-5 and V is TRBV6-4; D is possibly TRBD1 (6 bases). Trimming removed 2 bases from V and 1 base from J, with 8 bases in between. The germline gives CDR1 MRHNA, CDR2 SNTAGT. The CDR3 contains 14 residues. The CDR3 DNA follows: TGTGCCAGCAGTGACACCAGGGGCCAAGAGACCCAGTACTTC. This translates into CASSDTRGQETQYF.

The chain links TRBV11-2 to TRBJ2-5, with D tentatively TRBD1 (6 bases). The DNA matches TRBJ2-7 better at its end, which makes the J call doubtful. This CDR3 is built from 15 residues. Looked up from germline, CDR1 is SGHAT and CDR2 is FQNNGV. CDR3: CASSPQGTQPYEQYF. Written as DNA, the CDR3 is TGTGCCAGCAGCCCCCAGGGGACCCAACCCTACGAGCAGTACTTC.

The genes are TRBV7-9 and TRBJ2-1, with 10 nucleotides matching TRBD2. CDR1 is SEHNR and CDR2 is FQNEAQ in the germline V gene (reference sequence). Trimming removed 5 bases from V and 10 bases from J; junction bases left unmatched: 11. This CDR3 spans 15 amino acids. The CDR3 protein is CASSTALLAGEEQFF. The CDR3, as DNA: TGTGCCAGCAGCACGGCGCTTCTAGCGGGAGAAGAGCAGTTCTTC.

V gene TRBV15 combines with J gene TRBJ1-1; D might be TRBD1 (5 bases). The CDR3 is 12 residues long. Trimming pared 4 bases from V and 4 bases from J, leaving 7 bases between. The germline CDR1 and CDR2 sequences are LNHNV and YYDKDF (reference sequence). CDR3: CATSIRGTEAFF. The CDR3 DNA reads TGTGCCACCAGCATTAGGGGCACTGAAGCTTTCTTT. Complete variable domain (other parts from reference TRBV15 and TRBJ1-1): DAMVIQNPRYQVTQFGKPVTLSCSQTLNHNVMYWYQQKSSQAPKLLFHYYDKDFNNEADTPDNFQSRRPNTSFCFLDIRSPGLGDTAMYLCATSIRGTEAFFGQGTRLTVV.

This clone was counted only a few times. The chain is built from TRBV7-6 and TRBJ1-1; D is possibly TRBD1 (5 bases). The CDR3 length is 16 residues. The V end was cut by 2 bases, the J end by 1 base, with 14 bases between. Germline V gene data show CDR1 as SGHVS and CDR2 as FNYEAQ. The CDR3 here is CASSLIGGVQNTEAFF. The CDR3 coding sequence is TGTGCCAGCAGCTTAATCGGGGGGGTGCAGAACACTGAAGCTTTCTTT.

The gene calls are TRBV7-9 and TRBJ2-1; 9 bases agree with TRBD1. Per germline, CDR1 SEHNR and CDR2 FQNEAQ (reference sequence). V shed 6 bases and J 5 bases; nucleotides not matched to a gene: 8. This CDR3 comprises 15 residues. CDR3 sequence (DNA): TGTGCCAGCAGTGCCGGGACAGGGATTCACAATGAGCAGTTCTTC. Protein product: CASSAGTGIHNEQFF. Together with reference TRBV7-9 and TRBJ2-1, the CDR3 gives the full variable domain: DTGVSQNPRHKITKRGQNVTFRCDPISEHNRLYWYRQTLGQGPEFLTYFQNEAQLEKSRLLSDRFSAERPKGSFSTLEIQRTEQGDSAMYLCASSAGTGIHNEQFFGPGTRLTVL.

Here the CDR3 reads CASSLGQASTGELFF. Written as DNA, the CDR3 is TGTGCCAGCAGCCTGGGACAGGCGAGCACCGGGGAGCTGTTTTTT. This chain uses TRBV5-4 with TRBJ2-2, with 8 bases fitting TRBD1. The CDR3 extends over 15 amino acids. With V trimmed by 4 bases and J by 4 bases, 6 bases remained unmatched. CDR1 and CDR2 from the germline V gene are SGHNT and YYREEE (reference sequence).

J is TRBJ1-2 and V is TRBV5-5, with D unresolved. The germline gives CDR1 SGHKS, CDR2 YYEKEE (reference sequence). CDR3 length equals 14 residues. Deletions cut 5 bases from V and 4 bases from J, with 15 bases between. The CDR3 loop is CASSPAGRRYGYTF. The CDR3 DNA follows: TGTGCCAGCAGTCCCGCCGGTCGCCGCTATGGCTACACCTTC.

V and J are TRBV2 and TRBJ2-2, with 7 bases aligning to TRBD2. Trimming at V came to 10 bases and at J to 5 bases, leaving 1 base not matched to a gene. The CDR3 is 11 amino acids. Germline values: CDR1 SNHLY, CDR2 FYNNEI. CDR3 sequence (DNA): TGTGCCACCGGGAGGACCGGGGAGCTGTTTTTT. It specifies CATGRTGELFF. The full variable domain, in which reference TRBV2 and TRBJ2-2 provide the parts outside the CDR3, is EPEVTQTPSHQVTQMGQEVILRCVPISNHLYFYWYRQILGQKVEFLVSFYNNEISEKSEIFDDQFSVERPDGSNFTLKIRSTKLEDSAMYFCATGRTGELFFGEGSRLTVL.

This chain links TRBV4-1 with TRBJ2-3; 8 bases map to TRBD1. J was trimmed by 1 base and V by 6 bases; bases with no gene match: 9. This CDR3 spans 16 amino acids. The germline V gene encodes CDR1 MGHRA and CDR2 YSYEKL. This chain's CDR3 is CASRELTGQGTDTQYF. In DNA form, the CDR3 reads TGCGCCAGCAGAGAATTAACGGGACAGGGCACAGATACGCAGTATTTT.

V usage is TRBV5-1 and J usage is TRBJ1-5; maybe TRBD1 (5 bases). V was cut by 0 bases and J by 2 bases, with 9 bases left in between. The CDR3 consists of 15 residues. Germline CDR1 SGHRS, CDR2 YFSETQ. The CDR3 bases are TGCGCCAGCAGCTTGGGCTGGGGGGGCAATCAGCCCCAGCATTTT. Protein: CASSLGWGGNQPQHF.

The rearrangement joins TRBV5-6 to TRBJ2-1; D perhaps matches TRBD2 (5 bases). V was pared by 1 base and J by 5 bases, with 7 bases between. This CDR3 is 13 amino acids long. Germline CDR1 and CDR2: SGHDT and YYEEEE. CDR3 DNA: TGTGCCAGCAGCTTGAGCGGTAACAATGAGCAGTTCTTC. This translates into CASSLSGNNEQFF. Supplemented by reference TRBV5-6 and TRBJ2-1, the full variable domain reads DAGVTQSPTHLIKTRGQQVTLRCSPKSGHDTVSWYQQALGQGPQFIFQYYEEEERQRGNFPDRFSGHQFPNYSSELNVNALLLGDSALYLCASSLSGNNEQFFGPGTRLTVL.

The CDR3: CASSPRDRGRNGYTF. CDR3 nucleotides: TGTGCCAGCAGCCCCCGGGACAGGGGGAGGAATGGCTACACCTTC. The chain joins TRBV11-1 to TRBJ1-2, with 11 positions matching TRBD1. V was pared by 5 bases and J by 6 bases, with 8 bases of the junction left unmatched. CDR3 length: 15 residues. Germline V gene data show CDR1 as SGHAT and CDR2 as FQDESV (reference sequence).

The rearrangement uses TRBV4-2 and TRBJ2-1; possibly TRBD2 for D (6 bases). The CDR3 totals 12 residues. V was clipped by 5 bases and J by 9 bases, with 11 bases between them. Germline V lookup: CDR1 LGHNA, CDR2 YNFKEQ. In nucleotides, the CDR3 is TGTGCCAGCAGCAGGGTTAGCGGTGAGCAGTTCTTC. Its protein product is CASSRVSGEQFF.

The chain has TRBV6-6 and TRBJ2-1; 10 nucleotides match TRBD2. The CDR3 is 15 residues long. Germline CDR1 is MNHNY and CDR2 is SVGAGI (reference sequence). Trimming took 2 bases from V and 12 from J; bases not matched to a gene: 10. The CDR3 coding sequence is TGTGCCAGCAGTTACCAAAGCGGGAGGGCCGACGTGCAGTTCTTC. Protein: CASSYQSGRADVQFF.

This chain connects TRBV9 to TRBJ2-6; a possible D gene is TRBD1 (5 bases). CDR3 length: 13 amino acids. The germline V gene encodes CDR1 SGDLS and CDR2 YYNGEE. In DNA, the CDR3 is TGTGCAGTAGGGGATCCTGGGGCCAACGTCCTGACTTTC. It specifies CAVGDPGANVLTF.

The chain uses TRBV6-6 and TRBJ1-2; 9 bases match TRBD1. Germline-derived CDR1 and CDR2 are MNHNY and SVGAGI (reference sequence). V was clipped by 6 bases and J by 4 bases; unmatched bases: 6. This CDR3 contains 14 residues. This CDR3 reads CASRPLGQGYGYTF. The CDR3 DNA reads TGTGCCAGCAGACCCTTGGGACAGGGCTATGGCTACACCTTC.

This chain joins TRBV9 and TRBJ1-4, with D unclear. Deletions cut 1 base from V and 0 bases from J, with 10 bases between. The CDR3 totals 16 residues. Germline CDR1 and CDR2: SGDLS and YYNGEE. This CDR3 reads CASSVSGSATNEKLFF. CDR3 nucleotide sequence: TGTGCCAGCAGCGTAAGCGGCAGCGCAACTAATGAAAAACTGTTTTTT.

This chain uses TRBV2 with TRBJ1-4; TRBD1 matches at 7 bases. Germline values: CDR1 SNHLY, CDR2 FYNNEI. Unmatched junction bases numbered 4, after V lost 5 bases and J lost 7 bases. CDR3 size: 13 residues. The CDR3 DNA sequence: TGTGCCAGCAGTTTTGGGACAGTTGAAAAACTGTTTTTT. Amino acid sequence: CASSFGTVEKLFF.

V gene TRBV7-6 combines with J gene TRBJ1-3; perhaps TRBD1 as D (5 bases). Per the germline V gene, CDR1 is SGHVS and CDR2 is FNYEAQ. This CDR3 spans 16 amino acids. V was pared by 1 base and J by 2 bases, with 12 bases between. The CDR3 DNA sequence: TGTGCCAGCAGCTTAGGACGGGGGACTACTGGAAACACCATATATTTT. Protein product: CASSLGRGTTGNTIYF.

The V call is TRBV6-1, the J call TRBJ1-1, with TRBD1 matching 11 bases. The CDR3 is 14 amino acids. V trimming: 7 bases; J trimming: 1 base; junction bases outside the gene matches: 2. Germline V gene data show CDR1 as MNHNS and CDR2 as SASEGT. The CDR3 loop is CASTGQGANTEAFF. In nucleotides, the CDR3 is TGTGCCAGCACCGGACAGGGGGCGAACACTGAAGCTTTCTTT.

The chain carries TRBV4-1 and TRBJ1-5; a weak D match, TRBD1 (6 bases). CDR3 size: 14 residues. V shed 4 bases and J shed 3 bases, with 10 bases lying between them. Germline CDR1 is MGHRA and CDR2 is YSYEKL. The DNA of the CDR3 is TGCGCCAGCAGCCCTCGACAGGCCAATCAGCCCCAGCATTTT. Its protein is CASSPRQANQPQHF.

This chain joins TRBV6-5 and TRBJ1-4; tentative D call: TRBD1 (5 bases). The CDR3 totals 13 residues. The V gene lost 8 bases and the J gene lost 2 bases, with 9 bases spanning the gap. The germline gives CDR1 MNHEY, CDR2 SVGAGI. The DNA of the CDR3 is TGTGCCAGCTCGGGGGGTACTAATGAAAAACTGTTTTTT. Translating gives CASSGGTNEKLFF.